Detailed here is one TCR beta chain. The antigen is undetermined. All trial patients relapsed after autologous stem cell transplantation. The sample comes from a study of PD-1 blockade in classical Hodgkin lymphoma. Turning to the study itself: With a 2-week interval, patients received intravenous nivolumab at 3 mg/kg. Broader study findings: Those achieving complete response showed baseline diversity like newly diagnosed patients. Why repertoires differed is undefined; disease activity or prior therapy possibly contributed. A significant rise in TCR diversity by C4D1 was seen for CD4+ but not CD8+ cells.

CDR3 size: 15 residues. Trimming removed 4 bases from V and 2 bases from J; junction bases left unmatched: 8. CDR1 and CDR2 (germline): SGDLS, YYNGEE. TCRdb's table, derived via immunoSEQ multiplex PCR, lists solely in-frame clones and lacks some. The sample has 45,000 to 50,000 clones, around 80% seen once. This sequence originates from a human donor with classical Hodgkin lymphoma. Sequenced material: peripheral blood mononuclear cells (PBMCs), taken before the second cycle of nivolumab. The V call is TRBV9, the J call TRBJ1-2; 7 bases line up with TRBD1. CDR3 amino acids: CASSPTGVPNYGYTF. The CDR3 bases are TGTGCCAGCAGCCCCACAGGGGTCCCGAACTATGGCTACACCTTC.